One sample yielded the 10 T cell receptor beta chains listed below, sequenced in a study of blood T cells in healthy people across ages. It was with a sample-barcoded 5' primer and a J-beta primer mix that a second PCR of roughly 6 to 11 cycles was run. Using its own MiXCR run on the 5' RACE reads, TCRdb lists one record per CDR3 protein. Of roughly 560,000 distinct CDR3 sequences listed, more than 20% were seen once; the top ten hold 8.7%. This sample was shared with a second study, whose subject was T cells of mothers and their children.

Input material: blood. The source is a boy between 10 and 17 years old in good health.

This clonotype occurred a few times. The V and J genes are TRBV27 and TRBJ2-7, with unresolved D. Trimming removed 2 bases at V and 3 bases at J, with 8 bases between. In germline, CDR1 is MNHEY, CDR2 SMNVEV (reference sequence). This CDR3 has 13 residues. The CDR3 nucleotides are TGTGCCAGCAGTTTAGGTTACCACTACGAGCAGTACTTC. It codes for CASSLGYHYEQYF.

DNA of the CDR3: TGCAGCGCTGCGGGCGAGAACGAGGATACGCAGTATTTT. Translated, it gives CSAAGENEDTQYF. This chain links TRBV29-1 with TRBJ2-3, with D tentatively TRBD2 (5 bases). The CDR3 length is 13 residues. The germline gives CDR1 SQVTM, CDR2 ANQGSEA. V was pared by 7 bases and J by 6 bases, with 17 bases between.

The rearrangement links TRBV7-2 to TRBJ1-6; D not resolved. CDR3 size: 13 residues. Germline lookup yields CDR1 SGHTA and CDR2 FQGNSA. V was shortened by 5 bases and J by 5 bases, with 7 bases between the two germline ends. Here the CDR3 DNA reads TGTGCCAGCAGCGACGTCGATAATTCACCCCTCCACTTT. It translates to CASSDVDNSPLHF.

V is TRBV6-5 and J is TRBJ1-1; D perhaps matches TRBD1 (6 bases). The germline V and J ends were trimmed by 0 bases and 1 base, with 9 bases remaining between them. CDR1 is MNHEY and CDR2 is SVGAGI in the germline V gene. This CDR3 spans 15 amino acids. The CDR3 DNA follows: TGTGCCAGCAGTTACTCGGGGGCGGGGAACACTGAAGCTTTCTTT. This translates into CASSYSGAGNTEAFF.

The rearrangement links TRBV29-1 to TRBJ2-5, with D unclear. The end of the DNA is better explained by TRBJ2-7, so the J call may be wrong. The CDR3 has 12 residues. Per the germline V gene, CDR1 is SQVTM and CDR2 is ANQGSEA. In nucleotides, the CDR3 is TGCAGCGTGAGTTTGGCCTCCTACGAGCAGTACTTC. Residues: CSVSLASYEQYF.

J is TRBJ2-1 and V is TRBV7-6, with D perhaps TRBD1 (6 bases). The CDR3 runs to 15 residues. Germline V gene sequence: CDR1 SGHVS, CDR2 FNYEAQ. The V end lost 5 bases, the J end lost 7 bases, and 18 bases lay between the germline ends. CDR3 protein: CASSDPGDASNEQFF. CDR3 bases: TGTGCCAGCAGCGACCCAGGGGACGCTTCTAATGAGCAGTTCTTC.

CDR3 coding DNA: TGTGCCAGCAGCCAAGCTAGCGGCTCTGGGGCCAACGTCCTGACTTTC. The encoded protein is CASSQASGSGANVLTF. The rearrangement links TRBV4-2 to TRBJ2-6; 7 bases are a match to TRBD2. Germline lookup yields CDR1 LGHNA and CDR2 YNFKEQ. The CDR3 extends over 16 amino acids. V was pared by 1 base and J by 0 bases, with 0 bases of the junction left unmatched.

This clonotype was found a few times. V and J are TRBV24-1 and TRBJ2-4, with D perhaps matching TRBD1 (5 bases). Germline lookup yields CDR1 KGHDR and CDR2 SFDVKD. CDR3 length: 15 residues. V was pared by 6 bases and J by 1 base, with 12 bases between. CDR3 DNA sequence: TGTGCCACCAGTCAGGGCAGGGATGCCAAAAACATTCAGTACTTC. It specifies CATSQGRDAKNIQYF.

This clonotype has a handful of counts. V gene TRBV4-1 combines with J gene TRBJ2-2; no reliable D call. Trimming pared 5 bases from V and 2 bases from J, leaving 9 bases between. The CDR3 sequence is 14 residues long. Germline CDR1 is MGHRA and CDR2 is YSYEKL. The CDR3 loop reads CASSTVANTGELFF. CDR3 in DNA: TGCGCCAGCAGCACAGTCGCCAACACCGGGGAGCTGTTTTTT.

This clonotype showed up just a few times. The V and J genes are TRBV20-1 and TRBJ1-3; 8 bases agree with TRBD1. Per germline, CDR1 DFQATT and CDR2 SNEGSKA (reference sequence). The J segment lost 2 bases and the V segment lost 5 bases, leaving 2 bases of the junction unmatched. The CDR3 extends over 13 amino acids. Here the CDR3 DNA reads TGCAGTGCTGGGACAGGAACTGGAAACACCATATATTTT. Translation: CSAGTGTGNTIYF.